One sample yielded the 21 T cell receptor beta chains listed below, sequenced in a study of CXCR3-negative and CXCR3-positive naive CD8 T cells. General study points: Naive CXCR3-positive cells had TRB CDR3s more hydrophobic than those of CXCR3-negative naive cells.

Through 5' RACE with UMI labels, the TRB cDNA libraries were prepared. TCRdb reprocessed the 5' RACE reads, keeping one entry per CDR3 protein, no DNA. This table holds around 110,000 distinct CDR3 sequences. No cognate antigen is known for these TCRs. The sample consisted of naive CXCR3+ CD8+ T cells from blood. The subset denotes: CD45RO-CCR7+CD27+CD95- naive CD8+ T cells expressing CXCR3 (TNR3+). The receptors stem from a human donor in good health. Some clones in this sample may be carry-over from other donors' samples.

The V call is TRBV20-1, the J call TRBJ2-7; TCRdb lists TRBD2, though no DNA is available to test this call. This CDR3 has 13 amino acids. Germline assignment: CDR1 DFQATT and CDR2 SNEGSKA (reference sequence). The CDR3 is CSARPASALEQYF.

J is TRBJ2-7 and V is TRBV3-1. The germline V gene has CDR1 LGHDT and CDR2 YNNKEL (reference sequence). CDR3 length: 15 amino acids. The CDR3 loop reads CASSPGLYKGYEQYF.

The chain couples TRBV7-7 to TRBJ2-7; the D call of TRBD2 rests on TCRdb alone, since no DNA is present to check it. CDR1 is SSHAT, CDR2 FNYEAQ, per germline (reference sequence). The CDR3 covers 15 residues. This chain's CDR3 is CASSPGEGQHYEQYF.

The genes are TRBV29-1 and TRBJ1-1; TCRdb's D gene call, TRBD1, goes unchecked for lack of DNA. The CDR3 has 16 residues. Germline CDR1 is SQVTM and CDR2 is ANQGSEA. The CDR3 region is CSVEWGNRGRDTEAFF.

V and J are TRBV3-1 and TRBJ2-1; TCRdb selects TRBD2, and the lack of DNA leaves this call unchecked. This CDR3 contains 17 residues. The germline V gene has CDR1 LGHDT and CDR2 YNNKEL (reference sequence). This CDR3 reads CASSQEGRAGSYNEQFF.

The chain couples TRBV10-3 to TRBJ1-1. Germline CDR1 ENHRY, CDR2 SYGVKD. The CDR3 is 14 amino acids. The CDR3 sequence is CAISESTANTEAFF.

This chain uses TRBV3-1 with TRBJ2-7; the TCRdb D gene call, TRBD2, has no DNA to confirm it. Per germline, CDR1 LGHDT and CDR2 YNNKEL (reference sequence). CDR3 length: 12 residues. This chain's CDR3 is CASSHGGGEQYF.

The gene calls are TRBV5-1 and TRBJ2-1; TCRdb reports TRBD2, a call that lacks DNA to check it against. Germline V gene data show CDR1 as SGHRS and CDR2 as YFSETQ. The CDR3 has 16 amino acids. CDR3 protein: CASSLVSAATNNEQFF.

The chain links TRBV7-9 to TRBJ2-2; TCRdb's D call of TRBD2 is untestable without DNA. Germline V lookup: CDR1 SEHNR, CDR2 FQNEAQ (reference sequence). This CDR3 comprises 12 residues. CDR3 sequence reads: CASSSGDGELFF.

V and J are TRBV29-1 and TRBJ2-3; TCRdb picks TRBD2, but there is no DNA to check that call. Per germline, CDR1 SQVTM and CDR2 ANQGSEA. The CDR3 has 14 residues. CDR3 sequence: CSVASGGGADTQYF.

CDR3: CASSLAGLGQETQYF. The chain couples TRBV7-9 to TRBJ2-5; with no DNA, the TCRdb D assignment of TRBD2 cannot be verified. The germline gives CDR1 SEHNR, CDR2 FQNEAQ (reference sequence). The CDR3 loop spans 15 amino acids. The whole variable domain, filled in from reference TRBV7-9 and TRBJ2-5, reads DTGVSQNPRHKITKRGQNVTFRCDPISEHNRLYWYRQTLGQGPEFLTYFQNEAQLEKSRLLSDRFSAERPKGSFSTLEIQRTEQGDSAMYLCASSLAGLGQETQYFGPGTRLLVL.

This rearrangement joins TRBV5-6 to TRBJ2-3. The germline gives CDR1 SGHDT, CDR2 YYEEEE. The CDR3 contains 12 residues. This CDR3 reads CASSFARDTQYF.

The chain couples TRBV10-3 to TRBJ1-1; TCRdb's D gene call, TRBD1, goes unchecked for lack of DNA. The germline V gene has CDR1 ENHRY and CDR2 SYGVKD. The length of the CDR3 is 15 residues. The CDR3 here is CAISDTTGINTEAFF.

This chain joins TRBV7-9 and TRBJ1-1. The V gene's germline CDR1 is SEHNR and CDR2 FQNEAQ (reference sequence). This CDR3 is 15 amino acids long. CDR3 region: CASHTSGTGDTEAFF.

CDR3 in amino acids: CASSYSPRDLKIYEQYF. V usage is TRBV6-2 or TRBV6-3 and J usage is TRBJ2-7; TCRdb selects TRBD1, and the lack of DNA leaves this call unchecked. Germline V lookup: CDR1 MNHEY, CDR2 SVGEGT. The CDR3 sequence is 17 residues long.

This chain links TRBV15 with TRBJ2-1; the D call from TCRdb, TRBD2, cannot be confirmed without DNA. Germline loops: CDR1 LNHNV, CDR2 YYDKDF (reference sequence). This CDR3 spans 18 amino acids. CDR3 in amino acids: CATSRTPGLAGGNNEQFF.

The genes are TRBV14 and TRBJ2-7; there is no DNA to check the TCRdb D call of TRBD2. Germline V gives CDR1 SGHDN, CDR2 FVKESK. The CDR3 has 14 amino acids. The CDR3 spells CASDPGSNAYEQYF.

The chain uses TRBV29-1 and TRBJ2-5; TCRdb gives TRBD2 as the D gene, but with no DNA this cannot be confirmed. The length of the CDR3 is 13 residues. Germline lookup yields CDR1 SQVTM and CDR2 ANQGSEA. CDR3 region: CSVPGLDAETQYF.

The chain links TRBV28 to TRBJ1-5. The CDR3 is 15 residues long. Germline V CDR1 and CDR2: MDHEN, SYDVKM. CDR3 sequence reads: CASNPLDSEGQPQHF.

The chain carries TRBV5-1 and TRBJ1-2; the TCRdb D gene call, TRBD1, has no DNA to confirm it. CDR1 and CDR2 (germline): SGHRS, YFSETQ. The CDR3 spans 15 residues. The CDR3 protein is CASSSWTGGAEGYTF.

This chain's CDR3 is CSQESGDTQYF. V and J are TRBV29-1 and TRBJ2-3. Germline V CDR1 and CDR2: SQVTM, ANQGSEA. The CDR3 runs 11 residues.